This T cell receptor beta chain appears in the sequencing data of a study of T cells in Graves' hyperthyroidism and ophthalmopathy. Background on the study: It was at initial diagnosis, before any treatment, that peripheral blood was collected.

Amplified TCR beta CDR3 regions derived from RNA transcripts. The HTBI primer set drove a first-round RT-PCR of the TCR CDR3. TCRdb re-derived calls from the multiplex PCR reads in MiXCR, one entry per CDR3 protein. The sample includes approximately 610,000 distinct CDR3 sequences, approximately 15% of them seen just once. Study observations and caveats: Ophthalmopathy was identified by the model a median approximately 6.9 months ahead of onset.

On this clonotype itself: Its target is unknown.

Germline CDR1 is ENHRY and CDR2 is SYGVKD. The V end lost 0 bases, the J end lost 9 bases, and 12 bases lay between the germline ends. CDR3 length equals 15 residues. This TCR derives from a woman under 30 with Graves' hyperthyroidism. The rearrangement uses TRBV10-3 and TRBJ1-6; no definite D call. The sample comprised blood. CDR3 nucleotides: TGTGCCATCAGTGAGTCGAAGGTTGGGAGTTCACCCCTCCACTTT. Amino acid sequence: CAISESKVGSSPLHF.